This entry describes one T cell receptor beta chain. Antigen: not known. This sample stems from a study of PD-1 blockade in classical Hodgkin lymphoma. The method was immunoSEQ multiplex PCR; TCRdb's version includes in-frame clones alone and lacks a portion of them. This sample has 120,000 to 150,000 clones; nearly 80% occur once, and the top ten carry 9.2%. General study points: Newly diagnosed patients and complete responders had comparable diversity at baseline. Compared with baseline, CD4+ but not CD8+ TCR diversity had risen significantly by C4D1. Healthy donors were reported to have higher baseline TCR diversity than newly diagnosed patients.

No patient escaped relapse after autologous stem cell transplantation, and brentuximab vedotin exposure varied. This TCR was recovered from a human donor with classical Hodgkin lymphoma. Sequencing was performed on peripheral blood mononuclear cells (PBMCs), taken before the second cycle of nivolumab.

The CDR3 loop is CASSRELNYGYTF. The CDR3 DNA follows: TGTGCCAGTAGTAGAGAACTTAACTATGGCTACACCTTC. This chain uses TRBV19 with TRBJ1-2; no definite D call. The CDR3 covers 13 residues. V lost 4 bases and J lost 1, with 7 bases in between. The germline CDR1 and CDR2 sequences are LNHDA and SQIVND (reference sequence).